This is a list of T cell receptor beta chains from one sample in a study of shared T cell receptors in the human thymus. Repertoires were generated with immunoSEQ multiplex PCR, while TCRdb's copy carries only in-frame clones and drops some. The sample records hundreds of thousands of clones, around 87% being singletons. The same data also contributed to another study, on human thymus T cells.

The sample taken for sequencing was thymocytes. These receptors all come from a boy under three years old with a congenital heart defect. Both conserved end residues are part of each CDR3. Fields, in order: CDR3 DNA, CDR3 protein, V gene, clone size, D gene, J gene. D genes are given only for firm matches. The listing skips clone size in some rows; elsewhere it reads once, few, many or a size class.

CDR3 DNA: TGTGCCAGCAGTGAAGAGACTAGGTCCTCCTACGAGCAGTACTTC
CDR3 protein: CASSEETRSSYEQYF
V gene: TRBV6-1
clone size: .
D gene: .
J gene: TRBJ2-7

CDR3 DNA: TGTGCTAGTGCCAGAGACTCGAGGGGGCACAATGAGCAGTTCTTC
CDR3 protein: CASARDSRGHNEQFF
V gene: TRBV12-5
clone size: .
D gene: TRBD1
J gene: TRBJ2-1

CDR3 DNA: TGTGCCAGCAGTGAATACTTGGCGGGGAGGGGTGGCGATGAGCAGTTCTTC
CDR3 protein: CASSEYLAGRGGDEQFF
V gene: TRBV25-1
clone size: .
D gene: TRBD2
J gene: TRBJ2-1

CDR3 DNA: TGTGCCAGAAGCCCCACAGCGGGAGTACGGGAGCAGTTCTTC
CDR3 protein: CARSPTAGVREQFF
V gene: TRBV5-3
clone size: once
D gene: TRBD2
J gene: TRBJ2-1

CDR3 DNA: TGTGCCAGCAGTTACGACGACGAGATACTAGCTCGTGTCCCCCAAGAGCAGTTCTTC
CDR3 protein: CASSYDDEILARVPQEQFF
V gene: TRBV28
clone size: .
D gene: .
J gene: TRBJ2-1

CDR3 DNA: TGTGCCAGTAGTCCGGACGGGGACGAGCAGTACTTC
CDR3 protein: CASSPDGDEQYF
V gene: TRBV19
clone size: few
D gene: .
J gene: TRBJ2-7

CDR3 DNA: TGTGCCAGCAAGCCCGGGACGGAGGGCCAGCCCCAGCATTTT
CDR3 protein: CASKPGTEGQPQHF
V gene: TRBV6-1
clone size: .
D gene: .
J gene: TRBJ1-5

CDR3 DNA: TGTGCCAGCAGCTCGAGTGCGGGGGGAGATTCACCCCTCCACTTT
CDR3 protein: CASSSSAGGDSPLHF
V gene: TRBV5-6
clone size: .
D gene: .
J gene: TRBJ1-6

CDR3 DNA: TGCGCCAGCAGCCAGGACAGGGAGATCGGCGAGCAGTACTTC
CDR3 protein: CASSQDREIGEQYF
V gene: TRBV4-3
clone size: .
D gene: TRBD1
J gene: TRBJ2-7

CDR3 DNA: TGTGCCAGCAGTCAACTAGCGGGGTTCTACAATGAGCAGTTCTTC
CDR3 protein: CASSQLAGFYNEQFF
V gene: TRBV28
clone size: .
D gene: TRBD2
J gene: TRBJ2-1

CDR3 DNA: TGTGCTAGTGCCATCGGGGGGGACGTGGACTATGGCTACACCTTC
CDR3 protein: CASAIGGDVDYGYTF
V gene: TRBV12-5
clone size: .
D gene: .
J gene: TRBJ1-2

CDR3 DNA: TGCGCCAGCAGCCCTAGCGGGGTAAACTCCTACAATGAGCAGTTCTTC
CDR3 protein: CASSPSGVNSYNEQFF
V gene: TRBV5-1
clone size: .
D gene: TRBD2
J gene: TRBJ2-1

CDR3 DNA: TGCGCCAGCAGCCATACAGGGACCGGGGCCAACGTCCTGACTTTC
CDR3 protein: CASSHTGTGANVLTF
V gene: TRBV4-1
clone size: few
D gene: .
J gene: TRBJ2-6

CDR3 DNA: TGTGCCAGCTGCAGCGGGAGGTGGCCCTACGAGCAGTACTTC
CDR3 protein: CASCSGRWPYEQYF
V gene: TRBV27
clone size: .
D gene: TRBD2
J gene: TRBJ2-7

CDR3 DNA: TGTGCCACCAGCAGAGAACTGTGGGACAGAAAAGTCTCCTACGAGCAGTACTTC
CDR3 protein: CATSRELWDRKVSYEQYF
V gene: TRBV15
clone size: .
D gene: TRBD1
J gene: TRBJ2-7

CDR3 DNA: TGTGCCAGCTTAGTTAGTACAGGCTGGGATCAGCCCCAGCATTTT
CDR3 protein: CASLVSTGWDQPQHF
V gene: TRBV6-1
clone size: .
D gene: .
J gene: TRBJ1-5

CDR3 DNA: TGTGCCAGCGGCCGGGAACATAAGGACTACGAGCAGTACTTC
CDR3 protein: CASGREHKDYEQYF
V gene: TRBV2
clone size: .
D gene: .
J gene: TRBJ2-7

CDR3 DNA: TGTGCTAGTGGTTTGCCGACAGGGAGCAATCAGCCCCAGCATTTT
CDR3 protein: CASGLPTGSNQPQHF
V gene: TRBV12-5
clone size: .
D gene: TRBD1
J gene: TRBJ1-5

CDR3 DNA: TGTGCCAGCAGTCCTGGGGACAGGGCAGCTTTCTTT
CDR3 protein: CASSPGDRAAFF
V gene: TRBV6-1
clone size: .
D gene: TRBD1
J gene: TRBJ1-1

CDR3 DNA: TGTGCCAGCTTTCCTCTAAGGGGGAACACTGAAGCTTTCTTT
CDR3 protein: CASFPLRGNTEAFF
V gene: TRBV6-5
clone size: .
D gene: .
J gene: TRBJ1-1

CDR3 DNA: TGCGCCAGCAGCCAAGAACGTGGGCCTGTCGAAAGGAAAAACATTCAGTACTTC
CDR3 protein: CASSQERGPVERKNIQYF
V gene: TRBV4-3
clone size: .
D gene: .
J gene: TRBJ2-4